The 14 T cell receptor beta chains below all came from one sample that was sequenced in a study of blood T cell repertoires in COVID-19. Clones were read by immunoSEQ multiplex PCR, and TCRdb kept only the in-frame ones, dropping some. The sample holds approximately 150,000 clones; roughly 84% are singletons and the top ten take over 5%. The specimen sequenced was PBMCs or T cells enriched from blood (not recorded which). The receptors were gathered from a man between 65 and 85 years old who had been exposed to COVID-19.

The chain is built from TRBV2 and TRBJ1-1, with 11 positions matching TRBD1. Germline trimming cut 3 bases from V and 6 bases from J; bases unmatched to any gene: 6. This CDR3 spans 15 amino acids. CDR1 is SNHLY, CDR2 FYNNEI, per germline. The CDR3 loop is CASSEWTGGISEAFF. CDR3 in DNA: TGTGCCAGCAGTGAGTGGACAGGGGGCATCTCTGAAGCTTTCTTT.

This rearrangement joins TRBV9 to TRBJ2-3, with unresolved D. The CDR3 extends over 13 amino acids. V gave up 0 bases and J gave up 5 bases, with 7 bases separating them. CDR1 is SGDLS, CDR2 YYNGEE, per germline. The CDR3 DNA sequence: TGTGCCAGCAGCGTAGGGGCAGGAGATACGCAGTATTTT. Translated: CASSVGAGDTQYF.

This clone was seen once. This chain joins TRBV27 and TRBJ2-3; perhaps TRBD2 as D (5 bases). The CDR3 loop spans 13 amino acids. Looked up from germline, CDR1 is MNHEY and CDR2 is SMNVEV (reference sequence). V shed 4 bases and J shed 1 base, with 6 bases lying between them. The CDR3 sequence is CASSSRGTDTQYF. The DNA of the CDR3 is TGTGCCAGCAGTTCGCGGGGCACAGATACGCAGTATTTT.

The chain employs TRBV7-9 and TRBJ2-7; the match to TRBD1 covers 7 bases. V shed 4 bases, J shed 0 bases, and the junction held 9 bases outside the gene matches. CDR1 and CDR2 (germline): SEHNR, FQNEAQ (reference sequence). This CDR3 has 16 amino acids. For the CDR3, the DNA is TGTGCCAGCAGCTCTGACGACAGGGCTGGCTCCTACGAGCAGTACTTC. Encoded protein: CASSSDDRAGSYEQYF. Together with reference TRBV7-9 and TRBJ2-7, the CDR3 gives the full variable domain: DTGVSQNPRHKITKRGQNVTFRCDPISEHNRLYWYRQTLGQGPEFLTYFQNEAQLEKSRLLSDRFSAERPKGSFSTLEIQRTEQGDSAMYLCASSSDDRAGSYEQYFGPGTRLTVT.

Here the CDR3 reads CASSYGQGRVYGYTF. The CDR3 DNA reads as TGTGCCAGCAGTTACGGACAGGGTCGGGTCTATGGCTACACCTTC. The chain has TRBV6-5 and TRBJ1-2; 8 nucleotides line up with TRBD1. The trim removed 2 bases at V and 4 bases at J, leaving 6 bases unmatched. The CDR3 loop spans 15 amino acids. Germline V gene lookup returns CDR1 MNHEY and CDR2 SVGAGI.

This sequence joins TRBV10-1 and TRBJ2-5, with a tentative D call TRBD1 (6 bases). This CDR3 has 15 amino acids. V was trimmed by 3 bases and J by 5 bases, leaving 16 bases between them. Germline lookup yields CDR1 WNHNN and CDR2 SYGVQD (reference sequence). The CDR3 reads CASSDAARGEETQYF. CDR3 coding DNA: TGCGCCAGCAGTGATGCCGCCAGGGGAGAGGAGACCCAGTACTTC.

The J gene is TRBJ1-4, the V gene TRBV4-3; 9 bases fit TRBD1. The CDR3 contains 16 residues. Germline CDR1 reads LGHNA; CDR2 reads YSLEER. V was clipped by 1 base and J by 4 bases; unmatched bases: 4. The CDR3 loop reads CASSQAETGGNEKLFF. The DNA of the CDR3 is TGCGCCAGCAGCCAAGCAGAGACAGGGGGTAATGAAAAACTGTTTTTT.

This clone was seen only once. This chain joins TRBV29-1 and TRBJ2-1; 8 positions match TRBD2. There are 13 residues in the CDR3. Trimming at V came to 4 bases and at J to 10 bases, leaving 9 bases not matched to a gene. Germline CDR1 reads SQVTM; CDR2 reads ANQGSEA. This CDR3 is CSVVRSGSGEQFF. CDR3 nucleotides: TGCAGCGTTGTCAGAAGCGGGAGTGGAGAGCAGTTCTTC.

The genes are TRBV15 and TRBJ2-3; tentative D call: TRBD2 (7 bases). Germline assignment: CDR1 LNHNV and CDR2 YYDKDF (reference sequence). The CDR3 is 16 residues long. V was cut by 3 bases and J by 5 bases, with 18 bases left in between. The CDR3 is CATSSPHRGAGDTQYF. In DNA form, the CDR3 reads TGTGCCACCAGCAGCCCTCATCGGGGGGCGGGAGATACGCAGTATTTT.

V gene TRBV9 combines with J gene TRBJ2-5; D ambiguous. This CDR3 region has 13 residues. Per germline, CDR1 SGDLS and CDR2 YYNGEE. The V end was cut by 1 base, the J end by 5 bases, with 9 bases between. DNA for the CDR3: TGTGCCAGCAGCGTAAACCTGGCCGAGACCCAGTACTTC. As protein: CASSVNLAETQYF.

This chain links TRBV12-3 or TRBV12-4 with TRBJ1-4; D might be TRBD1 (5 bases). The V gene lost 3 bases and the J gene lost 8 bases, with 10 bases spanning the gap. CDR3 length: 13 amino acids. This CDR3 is CASSLGQNEKLFF. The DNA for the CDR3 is TGTGCCAGCAGTTTGGGGCAGAACGAAAAACTGTTTTTT.

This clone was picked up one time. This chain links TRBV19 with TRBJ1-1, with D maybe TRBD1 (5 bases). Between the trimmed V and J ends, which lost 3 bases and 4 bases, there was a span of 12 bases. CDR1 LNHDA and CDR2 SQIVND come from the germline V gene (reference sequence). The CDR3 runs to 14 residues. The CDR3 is CASSIGGGGTEAFF. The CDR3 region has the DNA TGTGCCAGTAGTATCGGGGGAGGAGGCACTGAAGCTTTCTTT.

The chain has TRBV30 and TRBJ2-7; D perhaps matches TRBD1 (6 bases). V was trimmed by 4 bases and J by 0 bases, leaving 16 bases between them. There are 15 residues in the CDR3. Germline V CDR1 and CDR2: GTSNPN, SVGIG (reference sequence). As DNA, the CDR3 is TGTGCCTGGACCCCCGGACAGCCTAGCTCCTACGAGCAGTACTTC. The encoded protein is CAWTPGQPSSYEQYF.

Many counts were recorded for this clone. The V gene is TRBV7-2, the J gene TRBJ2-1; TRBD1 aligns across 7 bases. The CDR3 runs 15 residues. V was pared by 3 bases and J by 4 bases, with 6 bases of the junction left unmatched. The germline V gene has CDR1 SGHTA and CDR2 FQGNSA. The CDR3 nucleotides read TGTGCCAGCAGCTTCATGCCGGGACAGTACAATGAGCAGTTCTTC. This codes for CASSFMPGQYNEQFF.